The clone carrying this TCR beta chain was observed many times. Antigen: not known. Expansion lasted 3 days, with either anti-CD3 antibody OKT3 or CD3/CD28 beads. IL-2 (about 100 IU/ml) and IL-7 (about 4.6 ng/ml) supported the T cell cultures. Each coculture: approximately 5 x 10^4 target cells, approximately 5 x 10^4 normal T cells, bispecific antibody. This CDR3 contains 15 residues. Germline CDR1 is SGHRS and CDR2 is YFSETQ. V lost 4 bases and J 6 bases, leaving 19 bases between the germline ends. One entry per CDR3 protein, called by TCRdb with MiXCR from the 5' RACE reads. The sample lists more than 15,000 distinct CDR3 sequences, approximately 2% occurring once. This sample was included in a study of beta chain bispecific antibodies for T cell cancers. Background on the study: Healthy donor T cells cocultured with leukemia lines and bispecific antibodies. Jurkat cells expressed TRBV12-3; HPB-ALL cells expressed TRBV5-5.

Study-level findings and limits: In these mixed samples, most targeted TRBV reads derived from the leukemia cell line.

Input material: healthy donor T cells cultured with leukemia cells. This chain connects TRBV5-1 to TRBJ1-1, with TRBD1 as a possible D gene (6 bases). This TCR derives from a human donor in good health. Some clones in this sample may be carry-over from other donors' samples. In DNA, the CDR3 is TGCGCCAGCAGCCTCGAGGGGGGTTTCCTGGCTGAAGCTTTCTTT. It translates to CASSLEGGFLAEAFF.